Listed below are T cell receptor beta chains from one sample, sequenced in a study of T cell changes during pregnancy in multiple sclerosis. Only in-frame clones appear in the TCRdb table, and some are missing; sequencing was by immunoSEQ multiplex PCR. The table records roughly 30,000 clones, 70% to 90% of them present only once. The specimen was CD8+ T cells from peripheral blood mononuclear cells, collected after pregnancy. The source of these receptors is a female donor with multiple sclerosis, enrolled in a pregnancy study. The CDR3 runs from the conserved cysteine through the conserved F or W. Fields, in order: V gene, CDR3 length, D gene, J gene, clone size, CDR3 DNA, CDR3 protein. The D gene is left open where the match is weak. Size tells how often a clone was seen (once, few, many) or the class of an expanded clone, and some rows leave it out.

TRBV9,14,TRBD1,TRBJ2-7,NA,TGTGCCAGCAGCCCCCAGGACAGGGTGTACGAGCAGTACTTC,CASSPQDRVYEQYF
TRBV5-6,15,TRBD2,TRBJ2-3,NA,TGTGCCAGCAGACCGTGGGGGGGTGGCACAGATACGCAGTATTTT,CASRPWGGGTDTQYF
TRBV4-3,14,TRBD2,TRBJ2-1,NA,TGCGCCAGCAGCCCGCGGAGCGGGAGGGATGAGCAGTTCTTC,CASSPRSGRDEQFF
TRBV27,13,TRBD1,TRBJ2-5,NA,TGTGCCAGCCGGAGACAGGGGCAAGAGACCCAGTACTTC,CASRRQGQETQYF
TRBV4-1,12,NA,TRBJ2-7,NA,TGCGCCAGCAGCCAAGATGGAAGGAGCCAGTACTTC,CASSQDGRSQYF
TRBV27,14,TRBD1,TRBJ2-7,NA,TGTGCCAGCAGTTTAGGGACAGGACCCTACGAGCAGTACTTC,CASSLGTGPYEQYF
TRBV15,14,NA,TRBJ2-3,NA,TGTGCCACCAGCAGAGGACTAGAGGTAGATACGCAGTATTTT,CATSRGLEVDTQYF
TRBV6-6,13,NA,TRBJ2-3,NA,TGTGCCAGCAGTGAGACAGGCACAGATACGCAGTATTTT,CASSETGTDTQYF
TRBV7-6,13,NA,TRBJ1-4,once,TGTGCCAGCAGCTTAGTGTTCGATGAAAAACTGTTTTTT,CASSLVFDEKLFF
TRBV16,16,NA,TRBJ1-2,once,TGTGCCAGCAGCACCCCAACCGGGACACCTGGTTCCGGCTACACCTTC,CASSTPTGTPGSGYTF
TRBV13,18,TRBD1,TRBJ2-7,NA,TGTGCCAGCAGCTCGAACTACCGACAGGGGGAGTTTCGCGACGAGCAGTACTTC,CASSSNYRQGEFRDEQYF
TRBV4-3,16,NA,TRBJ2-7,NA,TGCGCCAGCAGCCAAGATTTGGAACAGGGTGGGAACGAGCAGTACTTC,CASSQDLEQGGNEQYF
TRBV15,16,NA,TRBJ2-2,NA,TGTGCCACCAGCAGACCCGAAGGGGAGAACACCGGGGAGCTGTTTTTT,CATSRPEGENTGELFF
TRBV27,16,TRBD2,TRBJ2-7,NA,TGTGCCAGCAGTCTCGCGGCGGGAGAGAGCTCCTACGAGCAGTACTTC,CASSLAAGESSYEQYF
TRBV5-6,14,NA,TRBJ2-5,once,TGTGCCAGCAGCTTGGACAGCGGGCGGGAGACCCAGTACTTC,CASSLDSGRETQYF
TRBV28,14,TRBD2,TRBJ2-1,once,TGTGCCAGCAGTTTTGAGCGGGAGCTTAATGAGCAGTTCTTC,CASSFERELNEQFF
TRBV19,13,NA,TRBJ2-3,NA,TGTGCCAGTACCGTGGTACCGGGGGATACGCAGTATTTT,CASTVVPGDTQYF
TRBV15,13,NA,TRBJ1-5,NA,TGTGCCACCAGCAGAGATCTCAGTCAGCCCCAGCATTTT,CATSRDLSQPQHF
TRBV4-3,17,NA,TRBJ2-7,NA,TGCGCCAGCAGCCAAGCTACCAGGGGGGTTGGCACCTACGAGCAGTACTTC,CASSQATRGVGTYEQYF
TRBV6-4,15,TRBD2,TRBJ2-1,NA,TGTGCCAGCAGTGCCCTAGCGGGGGCCTACAATGAGCAGTTCTTC,CASSALAGAYNEQFF
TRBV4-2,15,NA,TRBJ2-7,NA,TGTGCCAGCAGCCAAGAAGCCGGGATGGCGTACGGGCAGTACTTC,CASSQEAGMAYGQYF
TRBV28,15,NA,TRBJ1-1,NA,TGTGCCAGCAGTCTGTTTGGGCCTTTCCGCACTGAAGCTTTCTTT,CASSLFGPFRTEAFF
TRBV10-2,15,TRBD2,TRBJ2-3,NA,TGCGCCAGCAGGATTCTAGCGGGCGCCGGAGATACGCAGTATTTT,CASRILAGAGDTQYF
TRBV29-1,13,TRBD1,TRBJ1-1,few,TGCAGCGTTCTGACAGGGATGAACACTGAAGCTTTCTTT,CSVLTGMNTEAFF
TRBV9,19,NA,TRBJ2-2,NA,TGTGCCAGCAGCGTAGAGGCAATAGGGCAGGGGGGGAACACCGGGGAGCTGTTTTTT,CASSVEAIGQGGNTGELFF
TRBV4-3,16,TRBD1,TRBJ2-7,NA,TGCGCCAGCAGCCAAGATCGGTCAGGACAGGGCTACGAGCAGTACTTC,CASSQDRSGQGYEQYF
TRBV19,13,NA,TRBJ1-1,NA,TGTGCCAGTAGTATCGGGGGAGGCACTGAAGCTTTCTTT,CASSIGGGTEAFF
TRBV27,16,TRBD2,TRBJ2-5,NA,TGTGCCAGCAGTACCCGTCTAGCGGGACCTCAAGAGACCCAGTACTTC,CASSTRLAGPQETQYF
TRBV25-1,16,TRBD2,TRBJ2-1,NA,TGTGCCAGCAGTGAATTAATAGCGGGAGCGGGGAATGAGCAGTTCTTC,CASSELIAGAGNEQFF
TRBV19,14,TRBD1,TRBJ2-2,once,TGTGCCAGTAGTATTTATCAGGGGGCCGGGGAGCTGTTTTTT,CASSIYQGAGELFF
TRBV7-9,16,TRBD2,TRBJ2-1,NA,TGTGCCAGCAGCTCCCGGAGCGGGAGGGATTACAATGAGCAGTTCTTC,CASSSRSGRDYNEQFF
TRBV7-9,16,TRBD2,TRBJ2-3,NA,TGTGCCAGCAGGGAAGGGACTAGCGGGACGATAGATACGCAGTATTTT,CASREGTSGTIDTQYF
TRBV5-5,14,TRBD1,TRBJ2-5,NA,TGTGCCAGCAGCACGGGACAGGTCGTGGAGACCCAGTACTTC,CASSTGQVVETQYF
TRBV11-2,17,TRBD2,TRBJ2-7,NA,TGTGCCAGCACCCGATGGGCTAGCGGGAGAGTAAGTCACGAGCAGTACTTC,CASTRWASGRVSHEQYF
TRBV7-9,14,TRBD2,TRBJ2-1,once,TGTGCCAGCTGGACTAGCGGGAGTTTCAATGAGCAGTTCTTC,CASWTSGSFNEQFF
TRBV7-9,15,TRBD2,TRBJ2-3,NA,TGTGCCAGCAGCTTCGAGGCGGGAGAGGCAGATACGCAGTATTTT,CASSFEAGEADTQYF
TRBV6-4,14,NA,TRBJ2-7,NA,TGTGCCAGCAGTTACTCCACGGACAGCTACGAGCAGTACTTC,CASSYSTDSYEQYF
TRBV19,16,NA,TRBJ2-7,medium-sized,TGTGCCAGTAGTCGGTTTGAAGGAGACAGCTCCTACGAGCAGTACTTC,CASSRFEGDSSYEQYF
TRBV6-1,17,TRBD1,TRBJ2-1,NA,TGTGCCAGCAGTGTCGGGGGCGGGGACAGGGGCTACAATGAGCAGTTCTTC,CASSVGGGDRGYNEQFF
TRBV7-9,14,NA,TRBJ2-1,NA,TGTGCCAGCAGCGAAACGACGGGTCACCTTGAGCAGTTCTTC,CASSETTGHLEQFF
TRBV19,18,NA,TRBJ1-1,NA,TGTGCCAGTACCCCGCGGGAGAGGGGGACTGGGTTTTTAACTGAAGCTTTCTTT,CASTPRERGTGFLTEAFF
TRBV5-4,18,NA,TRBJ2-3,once,TGTGCCAGCAGCCGAGGTTTGTTGGTTGACAGTTCCACAGATACGCAGTATTTT,CASSRGLLVDSSTDTQYF
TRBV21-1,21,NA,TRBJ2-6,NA,TGTGCCAGCAGCAAGACGCTCATTACCGGGACAGGGGTCCCTGGGGCCAACGTCCTGACTTTC,CASSKTLITGTGVPGANVLTF
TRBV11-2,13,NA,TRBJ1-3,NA,TGTGCCACTAGGGGACACGGGGAAAACACCATATATTTT,CATRGHGENTIYF
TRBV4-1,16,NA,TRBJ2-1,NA,TGCGCCAGCAGCCAAGATCATGTGGACTTCTACAATGAGCAGTTCTTC,CASSQDHVDFYNEQFF
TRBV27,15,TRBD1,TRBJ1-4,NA,TGTGCCAGCAGTTTAGTGGCAGGGGGCGTTGAAAAACTGTTTTTT,CASSLVAGGVEKLFF
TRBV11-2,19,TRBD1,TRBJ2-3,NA,TGTGCCAGCAGCTCGTCCGTCGGGACAGCCTTCTACTGGGCGAATACGCAGTATTTT,CASSSSVGTAFYWANTQYF